Listed below are T cell receptor beta chains from one sample, sequenced in a study of shared clonotypes between healthy human individuals. Libraries were prepared by immunoSEQ multiplex PCR; TCRdb keeps only in-frame clonotypes and omits some of them. This sample carries 550,000 to 600,000 clones, around three quarters of them seen once, and the ten largest clones take approximately 12%. The sequenced sample was PBMCs. These receptors originate from a woman in her forties in good health. Some clones in this sample may be carry-over from other donors' samples. Each CDR3 is given without its conserved first and last residue. The order of the fields is V gene, J gene, clone size, CDR3 protein. Clone size is shown for a subset of rows, as once, few, many or a class of expanded clone.

V gene: TRBV28
J gene: TRBJ1-2
clone size: few
CDR3 protein: ASSLGRDYGYT

V gene: TRBV6-5
J gene: TRBJ1-1
clone size: few
CDR3 protein: ASSLRQGLMNTEAF

V gene: TRBV6-1
J gene: TRBJ2-7
clone size: few
CDR3 protein: ASRGTAGGHEQY

V gene: TRBV7-8
J gene: TRBJ2-7
clone size: NA
CDR3 protein: ASSPGQGAIYEQY

V gene: TRBV30
J gene: TRBJ1-1
clone size: few
CDR3 protein: AWSVRGRVTAF

V gene: TRBV6-5
J gene: TRBJ2-1
clone size: NA
CDR3 protein: ASSYAGRWF

V gene: TRBV10-3
J gene: TRBJ1-1
clone size: once
CDR3 protein: AIRRQGTMNTEAF

V gene: TRBV6-6
J gene: TRBJ1-1
clone size: NA
CDR3 protein: ASSPFGGRNTEAF

V gene: TRBV7-3
J gene: TRBJ2-2
clone size: NA
CDR3 protein: ASSSKTGTGELF

V gene: TRBV6-5
J gene: TRBJ2-7
clone size: once
CDR3 protein: ASSYRTGRSYEQY

V gene: TRBV19
J gene: TRBJ2-3
clone size: NA
CDR3 protein: ASSMGGGDTQY

V gene: TRBV10-1
J gene: TRBJ2-7
clone size: NA
CDR3 protein: ASRGTSGPTYEQY

V gene: TRBV27
J gene: TRBJ1-3
clone size: few
CDR3 protein: ASSLRSGNTIY

V gene: TRBV30
J gene: TRBJ2-7
clone size: NA
CDR3 protein: AWSPSQQGSDEQY

V gene: TRBV7-2
J gene: TRBJ2-3
clone size: NA
CDR3 protein: ASSRGTGGPDTQY

V gene: TRBV15
J gene: TRBJ1-2
clone size: once
CDR3 protein: ATSRDRTALGYT

V gene: TRBV7-3
J gene: TRBJ2-1
clone size: NA
CDR3 protein: ASSLTLASEQF

V gene: TRBV13
J gene: TRBJ2-2
clone size: few
CDR3 protein: ASSSAAGELF

V gene: TRBV27
J gene: TRBJ2-2
clone size: NA
CDR3 protein: ASSLMGRSRAGELF

V gene: TRBV2
J gene: TRBJ1-1
clone size: few
CDR3 protein: ASRKTGRTEAF

V gene: TRBV28
J gene: TRBJ2-4
clone size: NA
CDR3 protein: ARTLLPGQGIIAKNIQY

V gene: TRBV4-3
J gene: TRBJ2-1
clone size: NA
CDR3 protein: ASSRGTVNNEQF

V gene: TRBV11-2
J gene: TRBJ2-2
clone size: few
CDR3 protein: ASSLGWTGQYTGELF

V gene: TRBV9
J gene: TRBJ2-3
clone size: NA
CDR3 protein: ASSVREGGPDTQY

V gene: TRBV19
J gene: TRBJ2-2
clone size: NA
CDR3 protein: ASSISGSSGELF

V gene: TRBV5-6
J gene: TRBJ2-7
clone size: NA
CDR3 protein: ASSKTGYEQY

V gene: TRBV21-1
J gene: TRBJ2-7
clone size: NA
CDR3 protein: ASSKGGGSEGYEQY

V gene: TRBV28
J gene: TRBJ1-2
clone size: NA
CDR3 protein: ASNRQAANYGYT

V gene: TRBV30
J gene: TRBJ2-5
clone size: NA
CDR3 protein: AWSSLTGGLGTQY

V gene: TRBV10-2
J gene: TRBJ1-5
clone size: NA
CDR3 protein: ASGLEAGYNQPQH

V gene: TRBV5-1
J gene: TRBJ2-7
clone size: NA
CDR3 protein: ASSSPGQRYEQY

V gene: TRBV25-1
J gene: TRBJ2-1
clone size: NA
CDR3 protein: ASRGTTYNEQF

V gene: TRBV4-2
J gene: TRBJ1-1
clone size: NA
CDR3 protein: ASSQTLGGGTEAF

V gene: TRBV2
J gene: TRBJ2-7
clone size: NA
CDR3 protein: ASSDSPYEQY

V gene: TRBV5-1
J gene: TRBJ2-2
clone size: NA
CDR3 protein: ASSLSTSGRATGELF

V gene: TRBV7-2
J gene: TRBJ2-7
clone size: once
CDR3 protein: ASSPQGASGEQY

V gene: TRBV25-1
J gene: TRBJ2-5
clone size: NA
CDR3 protein: ANQRVQY

V gene: TRBV9
J gene: TRBJ2-3
clone size: NA
CDR3 protein: ASSPGSGSLADTQY

V gene: TRBV30
J gene: TRBJ1-5
clone size: NA
CDR3 protein: AWGDRSNQPQH

V gene: TRBV30
J gene: TRBJ2-5
clone size: NA
CDR3 protein: AWSGPTRETQY

V gene: TRBV27
J gene: TRBJ1-1
clone size: NA
CDR3 protein: ASSAARAGTEAF

V gene: TRBV6-1
J gene: TRBJ1-3
clone size: many
CDR3 protein: ASSEFNTIY

V gene: TRBV10-2
J gene: TRBJ2-1
clone size: NA
CDR3 protein: ASSPLPGLARGGSYNEQF

V gene: TRBV30
J gene: TRBJ2-2
clone size: NA
CDR3 protein: ALNSLAGVAGELF

V gene: TRBV10-3
J gene: TRBJ2-7
clone size: NA
CDR3 protein: AISEGQAYEQY

V gene: TRBV7-3
J gene: TRBJ2-1
clone size: NA
CDR3 protein: ASSLTAGVTYNEQF

V gene: TRBV11-3
J gene: TRBJ2-3
clone size: NA
CDR3 protein: ASSSQTGGESTDTQY

V gene: TRBV19
J gene: TRBJ2-3
clone size: NA
CDR3 protein: ASHTGGPTPTDTQY

V gene: TRBV29-1
J gene: TRBJ2-3
clone size: NA
CDR3 protein: SVDYTRGDTQY

V gene: TRBV19
J gene: TRBJ2-4
clone size: NA
CDR3 protein: ASSFIDIQY

V gene: TRBV27
J gene: TRBJ2-3
clone size: once
CDR3 protein: ASSLSLTSGDTDTQY

V gene: TRBV19
J gene: TRBJ2-2
clone size: NA
CDR3 protein: ASSDRATTGELF

V gene: TRBV4-1
J gene: TRBJ2-5
clone size: NA
CDR3 protein: ASSPGLAAQETQY

V gene: TRBV28
J gene: TRBJ2-6
clone size: NA
CDR3 protein: ASSPGQGAYSGANVLT

V gene: TRBV11-2
J gene: TRBJ2-2
clone size: once
CDR3 protein: ASSPSWTGNTGELF

V gene: TRBV15
J gene: TRBJ2-3
clone size: many
CDR3 protein: ATSRETSWDTQY

V gene: TRBV7-8
J gene: TRBJ2-3
clone size: once
CDR3 protein: ASSLGVARLAGVGDTQY